This T cell receptor (beta chain) was sequenced during a study of PD-L1 blockade in urothelial cancer (dated by TCRdb to the late 2010s). Concerning the study at large: Therapy was started at some point between 2014 and 2016 for all patients, and atezolizumab 1,200 mg was administered intravenously every 3 weeks. Progression-free survival longer than 6 months counted as durable clinical benefit, and TCR features were additionally tested against both progression-free and overall survival. Pretreatment blood TCR-seq was available for about 30 patients, at least one posttreatment blood collection was obtained for about 24 patients, and tumor TCR-seq was available for about 24 patients. In the same patients who had TCR sequencing, pretreatment tumors also underwent whole exome sequencing and RNA sequencing. Blood samples yielded a median of roughly 150,000 T cells and tens of thousands of unique TCRs, with median clonality roughly 0.084. Pretreatment tumor samples, along with matched peripheral blood serially collected before and after atezolizumab treatment, were subjected to TCR sequencing. Durable clinical benefit was achieved by nine patients but not by the remaining 20. The study, an exploratory multi-omic analysis, examined somatic, immune and clinical correlates of response to PD-L1 blockade with atezolizumab in urothelial cancer. Blood samples were analyzed at 3 weeks after treatment start (second dose) and at 6 weeks after treatment start. Patients had an ECOG performance status of 0 or 1 and had received between 0 and 3 prior chemotherapy regimens. About 85% of the 29 patients were males with bladder-origin urothelial cancer, and 18 of 29 reported a prior smoking history. Summary of the overall study and its limitations: Because of the small sample size (n of about 30) and the many exploratory analyses performed, the results are intended to be regarded as hypothesis-generating. Patients with durable benefit showed greater expansion of tumor-associated TCR clones in peripheral blood 3 weeks after starting treatment (n ≈ 20, p = 0.022). A pretreatment peripheral blood TCR clonality below the median was linked to improved progression-free and overall survival.

The time point label of this sample denotes: peripheral blood 6 weeks after treatment start. The cohort comprised about 30 patients with locally advanced or metastatic urothelial carcinoma treated at Memorial Sloan Kettering on a trial protocol. Peripheral blood mononuclear cells were collected pretreatment and during treatment, at between 1 and 8 total time points per patient. The Qiagen DNeasy Blood extraction kit was used to purify genomic DNA from total PBMCs and from tumor samples. PBMCs were collected pretreatment and during treatment, and were isolated and stored as previously described. To estimate absolute template abundance from read counts, synthetic TCR analog templates were spiked into each PCR. Using the immunoSEQ assay, TCRbeta CDR3 regions were amplified from genomic DNA with bias-controlled V and J gene primers. Rearranged TCRbeta segments were sequenced at approximately 20X coverage. Per the source publication's procedure: Sequencing errors were corrected by clustering, and CDR3s were annotated against IMGT so that V, D and J genes could be assigned. Downstream analyses used only productive TCRbeta rearrangements and left out out-of-frame or stop-codon sequences. Clonality was computed as one minus Shannon entropy normalized by the log of the number of unique productive sequences. Clones differing between time points or between blood and tumor were identified using Fisher's exact test with Benjamini-Hochberg correction, with an adjusted p below 0.01 applied as the threshold. This immuneACCESS table, as held by TCRdb, lists in-frame sequences with V and J called but not all clones. Of the missing ones, under half trace to an unresolved V gene in checked studies; the others have no known cause. V, J and clone size derive from that table, while D and trimming were established from the DNA sequence. The sample has 15,000 to 20,000 clones on record, roughly four fifths of them singletons. The ten most abundant clones make up over 1.5% of the sample.

Via the germline V gene, CDR1 is SGHDN and CDR2 FVKESK. Inclusive of the bounding cysteine and phenylalanine, the CDR3 is 17 residues long. Left in the record is the CDR3 DNA by itself, 51 bases read in frame from the first base. The germline V end is reduced by 1 base and the J end by 3 bases; junction bases left unmatched: 7. Notes on this clone: Its cognate antigen has yet to be identified. Base qualities were left out, and no much larger clone turns up one base away.

The sequencing used PBMCs, collected around atezolizumab (anti-PD-L1) treatment. The chain is made from TRBV14 and TRBJ2-5; 11 bases in between match TRBD2. This TCR derives from a man aged 45-65 years with urothelial cancer. The bases read TGTGCCAGCAGCCAAGTCCCCGGGACTAGCGGAGAAGAGACCCAGTACTTC. It specifies CASSQVPGTSGEETQYF.